This T cell receptor (beta chain) appears in the sequencing data of a study of cytomegalovirus exposure and HLA in healthy donors. Primers included in the PCR were 60 Vbeta and 13 Jbeta primers. Profiled with immunoSEQ multiplex PCR; TCRdb holds only in-frame clones, not every one. The sample carries about 140,000 clones, 60% to 85% recorded once. The V gene end was trimmed by 1 base and the J gene end by 1 base; junction bases not matched to a gene: 16. The V gene's germline CDR1 is SQVTM and CDR2 ANQGSEA. The CDR3 runs to 19 residues. The sample consisted of PBMCs. The sequence was obtained from a male donor in good health and CMV-seronegative. The chain couples TRBV29-1 to TRBJ1-2; 9 nucleotides line up with TRBD1. The CDR3, as DNA: TGCAGCGTTGAAGGTGTAGCTATTAGGACAGGGGCCGGTAACTATGGCTACACCTTC. Protein: CSVEGVAIRTGAGNYGYTF.